The subject of this entry is one TCR beta chain. Other nucleotide sequences from this sample produce the same CDR3. This entry is derived from a study of blood T cell repertoires in COVID-19. For the study at large: Samples taken during acute and convalescent COVID-19 were collected in the United States, Italy and Spain. The cDNA or gDNA used as material had been derived from T cells, B-cell-depleted T cells, or PBMCs.

The V end was cut by 1 base, the J end by 5 bases, with 3 bases between. Germline lookup yields CDR1 DFQATT and CDR2 SNEGSKA (reference sequence). The CDR3 extends over 11 amino acids. Authors' processing steps: Amplification of reference gene primers provided the estimated nucleated cell counts. Repertoires were generated with immunoSEQ multiplex PCR, while TCRdb's copy carries only in-frame clones and drops some. V and J calls and clone size come straight from that table; D and trimming were deduced from the DNA. The table records roughly 200,000 clones, about 83% of them present only once. The chain uses TRBV20-1 and TRBJ1-5; D gene uncertain. Specimen: peripheral blood. This clonotype originated in a human donor in a cohort sampled during active COVID-19. CDR3 sequence reads: CSARGDQPQHF. In DNA form, the CDR3 reads TGCAGTGCTAGAGGAGATCAGCCCCAGCATTTT.